This note documents a single T cell receptor beta chain sequence. Antigen unknown. The CDR3 is made up of 15 amino acids. The germline V gene encodes CDR1 SGHAT and CDR2 FQNNGV. Trimming took off 5 bases at V and 4 bases at J, with 16 bases between the two ends. PCR employed 60 Vbeta and 13 Jbeta primers. Libraries were prepared by immunoSEQ multiplex PCR; TCRdb keeps only in-frame clonotypes and omits some of them. Of 100,000 to 150,000 clones in the sample, less than 80% were seen once. The sample originates from a study of cytomegalovirus exposure and HLA in healthy donors. Study findings and constraints: Later on, an analysis tied 15,000 to 20,000 TCR beta sequences to HLA alleles at 0.05 false discovery rate.

Sequences were obtained from PBMCs. This receptor was taken from a woman aged 45 to 65 in good health and CMV-seronegative. The V gene is TRBV11-2, the J gene TRBJ2-3; tentative D call: TRBD1 (5 bases). CDR3 coding DNA: TGTGCCAGCAGCCCACCCTCATCAGGGCCAGATACGCAGTATTTT. Encoded protein: CASSPPSSGPDTQYF.